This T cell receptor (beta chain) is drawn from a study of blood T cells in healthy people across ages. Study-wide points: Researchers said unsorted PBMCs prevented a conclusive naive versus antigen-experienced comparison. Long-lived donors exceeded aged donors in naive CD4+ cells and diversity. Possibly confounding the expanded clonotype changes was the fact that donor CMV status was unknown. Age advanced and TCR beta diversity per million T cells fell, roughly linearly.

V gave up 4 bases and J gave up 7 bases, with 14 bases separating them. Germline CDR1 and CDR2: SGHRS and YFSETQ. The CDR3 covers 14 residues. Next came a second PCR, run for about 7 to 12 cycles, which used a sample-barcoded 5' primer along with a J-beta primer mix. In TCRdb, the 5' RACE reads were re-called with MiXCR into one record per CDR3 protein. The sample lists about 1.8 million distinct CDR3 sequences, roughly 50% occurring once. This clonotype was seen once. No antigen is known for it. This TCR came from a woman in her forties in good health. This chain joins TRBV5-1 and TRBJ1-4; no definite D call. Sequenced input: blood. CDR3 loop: CASSAGVNSEKLFF. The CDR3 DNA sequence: TGCGCCAGCAGCGCCGGGGTCAACTCTGAAAAACTGTTTTTT.